The clone carrying this TCR beta chain has at least ten counts. Trimming took 5 bases from V and 7 from J; bases not matched to a gene: 15. The CDR3 length is 17 residues. The germline V gene has CDR1 SGHTA and CDR2 FQGNSA. RNA transcripts yielded amplified TCR beta CDR3 regions. HTBI primers were used in a first-round RT-PCR, which preceded a second-round multiplex PCR. TCRdb recomputed calls from the multiplex PCR reads with MiXCR, one row per CDR3 protein. This sample yields about 400,000 distinct CDR3 sequences, of which 15% to 20% are seen a single time; about 1.4% belongs to the top ten. The data stem from a study of Graves' ophthalmopathy and Graves' hyperthyroidism. As for the study in general: The authors collected peripheral blood at initial diagnosis, before any treatment.

Establishment of the diagnosis relied upon clinical symptoms, serum thyroxine, TRAb, thyroid ultrasound and orbital computed tomography. Sequencing was performed on peripheral blood. This receptor was obtained from a woman younger than 35 with Graves' ophthalmopathy. J is TRBJ2-2 and V is TRBV7-2, with 8 bases matching TRBD2. The CDR3 nucleotides read TGTGCCAGCAGCCAAGGGGGGACTAGTTATTGGGGCGGGGAGCTGTTTTTT. Translated: CASSQGGTSYWGGELFF.